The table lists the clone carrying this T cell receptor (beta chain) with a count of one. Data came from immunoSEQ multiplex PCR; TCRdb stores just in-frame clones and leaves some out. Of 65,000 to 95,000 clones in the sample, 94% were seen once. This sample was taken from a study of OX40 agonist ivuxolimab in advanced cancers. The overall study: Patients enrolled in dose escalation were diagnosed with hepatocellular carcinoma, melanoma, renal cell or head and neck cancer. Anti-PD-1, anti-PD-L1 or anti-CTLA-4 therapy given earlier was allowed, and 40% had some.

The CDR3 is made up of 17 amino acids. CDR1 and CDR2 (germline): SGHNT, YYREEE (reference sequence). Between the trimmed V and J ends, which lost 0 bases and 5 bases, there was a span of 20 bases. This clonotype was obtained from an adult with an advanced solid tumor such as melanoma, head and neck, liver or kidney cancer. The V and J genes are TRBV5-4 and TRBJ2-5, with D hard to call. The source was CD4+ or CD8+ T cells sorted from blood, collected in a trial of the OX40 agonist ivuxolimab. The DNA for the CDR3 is TGTGCCAGCAGCTTGGGGTTATTTGGGTACACTGAGGAGACCCAGTACTTC. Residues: CASSLGLFGYTEETQYF.